The 28 T cell receptor beta chains below were found in one sample sequenced in a study of T-cell memory formation after mild COVID-19. TCRdb called the 5' RACE reads again in MiXCR, with one record for every CDR3 protein. The sample lists 150,000 or so distinct CDR3 sequences, 25% to 40% occurring once. Sequenced sample: PBMCs or a T cell subset sorted from them (not recorded which). These receptors came from an adult woman who had mild COVID-19 (a few samples of this study predate the infection). Cell type and time point are not known.

The V and J genes are TRBV19 and TRBJ1-5; possibly TRBD1 for D (6 bases). This CDR3 is 13 amino acids long. Germline-derived CDR1 and CDR2 are LNHDA and SQIVND (reference sequence). V was clipped by 4 bases and J by 5 bases, with 9 bases between them. The CDR3 DNA follows: TGTGCCAGTAGTACAGGGGAGGATCAGCCCCAGCATTTT. It yields the protein CASSTGEDQPQHF.

The chain joins TRBV3-1 to TRBJ2-1; 7 bases line up with TRBD1. CDR3 size: 18 residues. V was clipped by 2 bases and J by 0 bases; unmatched bases: 10. In germline, CDR1 is LGHDT, CDR2 YNNKEL (reference sequence). The DNA of the CDR3 is TGTGCCAGCAGCCAACGACAAAGACAGGGAAGCTCCTACAATGAGCAGTTCTTC. It is translated as CASSQRQRQGSSYNEQFF.

This chain links TRBV11-2 with TRBJ1-6; D gene uncertain. V gave up 3 bases and J gave up 3 bases, with 12 bases separating them. Germline V gene data show CDR1 as SGHAT and CDR2 as FQNNGV. CDR3 size: 16 residues. The DNA for the CDR3 is TGTGCCAGCAGCTTTTTACGGGCCGACTATAATTCACCCCTCCACTTT. Translation: CASSFLRADYNSPLHF.

This chain links TRBV6-4 with TRBJ2-7; 13 nucleotides align to TRBD2. The trim removed 2 bases at V and 3 bases at J, leaving 1 base unmatched. Germline V gene lookup returns CDR1 MRHNA and CDR2 SNTAGT. This CDR3 has 15 residues. In DNA, the CDR3 is TGTGCCAGCAGTGACAGGACTAGCGGGAGCTACGAGCAGTACTTC. This encodes CASSDRTSGSYEQYF.

The chain uses TRBV19 and TRBJ2-7, with TRBD2 as a possible D gene (6 bases). Germline V gives CDR1 LNHDA, CDR2 SQIVND (reference sequence). The CDR3 covers 12 residues. With 3 bases removed from V and 3 bases from J, the gap between germline ends came to 6 bases. CDR3 region: CASSMGGYEQYF. The CDR3 DNA reads as TGTGCCAGTAGTATGGGGGGCTACGAGCAGTACTTC.

This clonotype was recorded a few times. This chain's CDR3 is CASSSHSTDTQYF. The CDR3 nucleotides read TGTGCCAGCAGCAGTCATAGCACAGATACGCAGTATTTT. The V gene is TRBV27, the J gene TRBJ2-3, with D unresolved. V shed 6 bases and J shed 0 bases, with 7 bases lying between them. The CDR3 has 13 amino acids. From germline, CDR1 is MNHEY and CDR2 SMNVEV (reference sequence).

This clonotype was detected only a few times. The rearrangement joins TRBV24-1 to TRBJ2-7; the match to TRBD1 covers 7 bases. This CDR3 is 14 amino acids long. CDR1 and CDR2 from the germline V gene are KGHDR and SFDVKD. Unmatched junction bases numbered 4, after V lost 3 bases and J lost 3 bases. CDR3 bases: TGTGCCACCAGTGATCCGGACAGGAGCTACGAGCAGTACTTC. Translated, it gives CATSDPDRSYEQYF.

The CDR3 DNA reads as TGTGCCAGCAGCCAAGTGCATGCAGGGACTGAAGCTTTCTTT. Translation: CASSQVHAGTEAFF. V is TRBV4-2 and J is TRBJ1-1; D might be TRBD1 (5 bases). The CDR3 has 14 residues. CDR1 and CDR2 (germline): LGHNA, YNFKEQ. Trimming took off 1 base at V and 5 bases at J, with 11 bases between the two ends.

This chain connects TRBV15 to TRBJ2-1; TRBD1 matches 8 bases. The CDR3 loop spans 16 amino acids. Germline values: CDR1 LNHNV, CDR2 YYDKDF (reference sequence). V trimming: 3 bases; J trimming: 5 bases; junction bases outside the gene matches: 9. This CDR3 is CATSRQGAMADNEQFF. The CDR3 DNA reads as TGTGCCACCAGCAGGCAGGGGGCAATGGCGGACAATGAGCAGTTCTTC.

This clonotype turned up a few times. The gene calls are TRBV5-1 and TRBJ2-7, with D perhaps TRBD1 or TRBD2 (7 bases each). The ends were cut back, 4 bases at V and 4 bases at J, with 15 bases in the middle. Looked up from germline, CDR1 is SGHRS and CDR2 is YFSETQ. This CDR3 has 14 amino acids. The CDR3 here is CASSGGDRPYEQYF. Here the CDR3 DNA reads TGCGCCAGCAGCGGGGGGGACAGACCTTACGAGCAGTACTTC.

This clonotype was observed a few times. This chain links TRBV9 with TRBJ2-1; D possibly uses TRBD1 or TRBD2 (5 bases each). Germline V gives CDR1 SGDLS, CDR2 YYNGEE. Trimming took 0 bases from V and 3 from J, leaving 10 bases between them. The length of the CDR3 is 15 residues. The DNA for the CDR3 is TGTGCCAGCAGCGTAGGGGGGTCGATCTACAATGAGCAGTTCTTC. Protein: CASSVGGSIYNEQFF.

The J gene is TRBJ1-4, the V gene TRBV5-1; no definite D call. This CDR3 spans 14 amino acids. Per the germline V gene, CDR1 is SGHRS and CDR2 is YFSETQ. V lost 0 bases, J lost 5 bases, and 8 bases lay in between. The CDR3 DNA sequence: TGCGCCAGCAGCTTGGAAGCCAGCAATGAAAAACTGTTTTTT. This encodes CASSLEASNEKLFF. Complete variable domain (other parts from reference TRBV5-1 and TRBJ1-4): KAGVTQTPRYLIKTRGQQVTLSCSPISGHRSVSWYQQTPGQGLQFLFEYFSETQRNKGNFPGRFSGRQFSNSRSEMNVSTLELGDSALYLCASSLEASNEKLFFGSGTQLSVL.

The genes are TRBV29-1 and TRBJ1-1, with 7 bases that match TRBD1. V lost 6 bases and J lost 6; bases outside the gene matches: 13. In germline, CDR1 is SQVTM, CDR2 ANQGSEA. This CDR3 contains 14 residues. This CDR3 is CSVRIQGIKAEAFF. Written as DNA, the CDR3 is TGCAGCGTGAGAATACAGGGGATTAAGGCTGAAGCTTTCTTT.

V is TRBV27 and J is TRBJ1-1, with TRBD1 matching over 9 bases. Germline V gives CDR1 MNHEY, CDR2 SMNVEV (reference sequence). The CDR3 sequence is 17 residues long. J was trimmed by 4 bases and V by 3 bases; bases with no gene match: 12. The CDR3 DNA sequence: TGTGCCAGCAGTTTCACAGGGGGCGTGAGGGCTGGCACTGAAGCTTTCTTT. Its protein product is CASSFTGGVRAGTEAFF.

This clonotype has just a few counts. The J gene is TRBJ2-1, the V gene TRBV19; 8 bases align to TRBD2. The CDR3 runs to 15 residues. Germline assignment: CDR1 LNHDA and CDR2 SQIVND (reference sequence). The V and J ends lost 3 bases and 1 base, in that order; junction bases with no gene match: 2. The CDR3 region is CASSIASGSYNEQFF. For the CDR3, the DNA is TGTGCCAGTAGTATCGCTAGCGGGTCCTACAATGAGCAGTTCTTC.

The rearrangement joins TRBV9 to TRBJ2-2; D is perhaps TRBD2 (5 bases). The V and J ends lost 4 bases and 2 bases respectively, with 18 bases between them. The CDR3 contains 17 residues. The germline V gene encodes CDR1 SGDLS and CDR2 YYNGEE. The CDR3 DNA reads TGTGCCAGCAGCACCCCCCAAAAGGGAGTTAACACCGGGGAGCTGTTTTTT. This codes for CASSTPQKGVNTGELFF. Drawing the rest from reference TRBV9 and TRBJ2-2, the complete variable domain is DSGVTQTPKHLITATGQRVTLRCSPRSGDLSVYWYQQSLDQGLQFLIQYYNGEERAKGNILERFSAQQFPDLHSELNLSSLELGDSALYFCASSTPQKGVNTGELFFGEGSRLTVL.

The gene calls are TRBV30 and TRBJ2-3, with 7 bases aligning to TRBD2. Germline V gene sequence: CDR1 GTSNPN, CDR2 SVGIG (reference sequence). The CDR3 sequence is 16 residues long. J lost 5 bases, V lost 5 bases, and 16 bases had no gene match. The CDR3 nucleotides are TGTGCCTGGTCCGAAAGCGGGGCCCTCCGAGGAGATACGCAGTATTTT. The encoded protein is CAWSESGALRGDTQYF. The variable domain in full, with the rest retrieved from reference TRBV30 and TRBJ2-3, is SQTIHQWPATLVQPVGSPLSLECTVEGTSNPNLYWYRQAAGRGLQLLFYSVGIGQISSEVPQNLSASRPQDRQFILSSKKLLLSDSGFYLCAWSESGALRGDTQYFGPGTRLTVL.

This clonotype was seen only a few times. This rearrangement joins TRBV29-1 to TRBJ2-3, with a possible D match to TRBD2 (5 bases). Germline V gene sequence: CDR1 SQVTM, CDR2 ANQGSEA. This CDR3 has 12 residues. V lost 7 bases and J 1 base, leaving 9 bases between the germline ends. CDR3 residues: CSEDGGTDTQYF. The CDR3 region has the DNA TGCAGCGAGGACGGGGGCACAGATACGCAGTATTTT.

The CDR3 spells CATSRETGWGYEQYF. DNA for the CDR3: TGTGCCACCAGCAGGGAGACAGGGTGGGGCTACGAGCAGTACTTC. The rearrangement links TRBV15 to TRBJ2-7; 7 bases line up with TRBD1. The CDR3 has 15 residues. Trimming removed 3 bases from V and 3 bases from J; junction bases left unmatched: 8. Germline V gene lookup returns CDR1 LNHNV and CDR2 YYDKDF (reference sequence).

The genes are TRBV18 and TRBJ2-7; 9 bases line up with TRBD1. The CDR3 loop spans 17 amino acids. J was trimmed by 1 base and V by 2 bases; bases with no gene match: 9. From germline, CDR1 is KGHSH and CDR2 LQKENI. The CDR3 here is CASSPLGTGPGSYEQYF. The CDR3 bases are TGTGCCAGCTCACCATTAGGGACAGGGCCAGGATCCTACGAGCAGTACTTC.

This clonotype has just a few counts. The V gene is TRBV4-1, the J gene TRBJ2-5; D may be TRBD2 (6 bases). The V gene lost 1 base and the J gene lost 1 base, with 10 bases spanning the gap. This CDR3 comprises 15 residues. Per germline, CDR1 MGHRA and CDR2 YSYEKL. For the CDR3, the DNA is TGCGCCAGCAGCCAAGGGGAGGTAGTCCAAGAGACCCAGTACTTC. Protein: CASSQGEVVQETQYF.

This sequence joins TRBV19 and TRBJ1-1; D perhaps matches TRBD1 (6 bases). This CDR3 comprises 13 residues. The germline V and J ends were trimmed by 8 bases and 0 bases, with 10 bases remaining between them. Germline assignment: CDR1 LNHDA and CDR2 SQIVND (reference sequence). This CDR3 reads CASGGQLNTEAFF. CDR3 sequence (DNA): TGTGCCAGTGGGGGACAATTGAACACTGAAGCTTTCTTT.

This chain uses TRBV10-3 with TRBJ1-1; D unresolved. This CDR3 comprises 14 residues. Germline loops: CDR1 ENHRY, CDR2 SYGVKD. V lost 0 bases and J 4 bases, leaving 9 bases between the germline ends. CDR3: CAISESSRGTEAFF. The CDR3 DNA is TGTGCCATCAGTGAGTCTAGCCGGGGCACTGAAGCTTTCTTT.

Many counts were recorded for this clonotype. This rearrangement joins TRBV4-3 to TRBJ2-7; 9 bases align to TRBD2. The V segment lost 0 bases and the J segment 3 bases; nucleotides outside the gene matches: 3. The CDR3 contains 15 residues. The germline CDR1 and CDR2 sequences are LGHNA and YSLEER. The CDR3 DNA reads TGCGCCAGCAGCCAAGAAGCTAGCGGGAACTACGAGCAGTACTTC. This sequence encodes CASSQEASGNYEQYF.

This clonotype was recorded once. The chain links TRBV7-3 to TRBJ2-3, with TRBD2 matching over 13 bases. The CDR3 sequence is 17 residues long. Germline CDR1 and CDR2: SGHTA and FQGTGA. V shed 5 bases, J shed 0 bases, and the junction held 5 bases outside the gene matches. CDR3 bases: TGTGCCAGCAGCGTACTAGCGGGGGGGAAGAGCACAGATACGCAGTATTTT. This gives the protein CASSVLAGGKSTDTQYF.

This clonotype has a handful of counts. The rearrangement joins TRBV6-5 to TRBJ1-1; D gene uncertain. CDR1 MNHEY and CDR2 SVGAGI come from the germline V gene. This CDR3 has 13 residues. V lost 6 bases and J lost 3, with 11 bases in between. CDR3 sequence reads: CASSRALDTEAFF. The CDR3 DNA reads TGTGCCAGCAGCAGAGCGCTTGACACTGAAGCTTTCTTT.

This sequence joins TRBV5-5 and TRBJ2-2, with D perhaps matching TRBD1 (6 bases). The CDR3 has 16 residues. CDR1 is SGHKS and CDR2 is YYEKEE in the germline V gene (reference sequence). V was shortened by 2 bases and J by 2 bases, with 13 bases between the two germline ends. The CDR3 loop is CASSFVPGTNTGELFF. The CDR3, as DNA: TGTGCCAGCAGCTTTGTGCCGGGGACAAACACCGGGGAGCTGTTTTTT. The whole variable domain, remainder taken from reference TRBV5-5 and TRBJ2-2, is DAGVTQSPTHLIKTRGQQVTLRCSPISGHKSVSWYQQVLGQGPQFIFQYYEKEERGRGNFPDRFSARQFPNYSSELNVNALLLGDSALYLCASSFVPGTNTGELFFGEGSRLTVL.

This clonotype turned up a few times. The chain carries TRBV7-9 and TRBJ1-1, with D maybe TRBD1 (6 bases). The CDR3 contains 14 residues. Germline V gene sequence: CDR1 SEHNR, CDR2 FQNEAQ (reference sequence). Deletions cut 1 base from V and 5 bases from J, with 11 bases between. CDR3 amino acids: CASSLVQGWTEAFF. The CDR3 DNA follows: TGTGCCAGCAGCTTAGTTCAGGGGTGGACTGAAGCTTTCTTT.